This T cell receptor beta chain came from a study of shared clonotypes between healthy human individuals. Sequencing was performed with immunoSEQ multiplex PCR; in TCRdb, only in-frame clones are kept and a portion is missing. The table has some 1 million clones, around 74% seen once. The sample taken for sequencing was memory CD4+ T cells sorted from blood. Subset: CD45RA-negative fraction. This TCR derives from a man between 18 and 35 years old in good health.

DNA for the CDR3: TGTGCCAGCAGCCTCCTTAGCGGGGGCCTGAATGAGCAGTTCTTC. It encodes CASSLLSGGLNEQFF. The V and J genes are TRBV11-3 and TRBJ2-1, with 9 bases matching TRBD2. CDR1 SGHNT and CDR2 YENEEA come from the germline V gene. The CDR3 is 15 residues long. V was clipped by 5 bases and J by 7 bases; unmatched bases: 9. Variable domain in full (rest from reference TRBV11-3 and TRBJ2-1): EAGVVQSPRYKIIEKKQPVAFWCNPISGHNTLYWYLQNLGQGPELLIRYENEEAVDDSQLPKDRFSAERLKGVDSTLKIQPAELGDSAVYLCASSLLSGGLNEQFFGPGTRLTVL.